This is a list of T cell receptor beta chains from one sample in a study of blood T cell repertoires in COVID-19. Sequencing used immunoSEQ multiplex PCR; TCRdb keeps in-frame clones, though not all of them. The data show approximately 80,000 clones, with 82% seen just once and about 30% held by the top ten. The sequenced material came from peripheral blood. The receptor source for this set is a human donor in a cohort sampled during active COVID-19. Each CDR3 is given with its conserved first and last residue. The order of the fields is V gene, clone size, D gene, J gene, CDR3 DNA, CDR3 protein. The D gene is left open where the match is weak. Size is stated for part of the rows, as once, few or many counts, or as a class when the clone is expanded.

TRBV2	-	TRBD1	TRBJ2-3	TGTGCCAGCAGTCCCGGGACAGGGGCAGATACGCAGTATTTT	CASSPGTGADTQYF
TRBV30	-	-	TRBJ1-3	TGTGCCTGGAGTGCTACAGGGCACGGAAACACCATATATTTT	CAWSATGHGNTIYF
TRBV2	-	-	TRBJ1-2	TGTGCCAGCATCGAGAGGACCAGCGGCTATGGCTACACCTTC	CASIERTSGYGYTF
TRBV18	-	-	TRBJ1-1	TGTGCCAGCTCACCTGACAGGCTGGCGAACACTGAAGCTTTCTTT	CASSPDRLANTEAFF
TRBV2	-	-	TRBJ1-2	TGTGCCAGCAGTGGGGGAGCGGGCTCACGGAATGGCTACACCTTC	CASSGGAGSRNGYTF
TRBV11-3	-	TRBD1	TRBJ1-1	TGTGCCAGCAGCTTAACAGGGGGTGGGCCTGAAGCTTTCTTT	CASSLTGGGPEAFF
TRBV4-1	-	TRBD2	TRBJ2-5	TGCGCCAGCTCAAAGACGAGCGGGGGGTTACAAGAGACCCAGTACTTC	CASSKTSGGLQETQYF
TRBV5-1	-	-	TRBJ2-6	TGCGCCAGCAGCAGGCCGGGATCTGGGGCCAACGTCCTGACTTTC	CASSRPGSGANVLTF
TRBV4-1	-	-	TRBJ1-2	TGCGCCAGCAGCCAAGCAACAGGTCTCTATGGCTACACCTTC	CASSQATGLYGYTF
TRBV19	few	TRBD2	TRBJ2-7	TGTGCCAGTAGTATAAGCGGGACGGTAGTCTACGAGCAGTACTTC	CASSISGTVVYEQYF
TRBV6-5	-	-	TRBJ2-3	TGTGCCAGCTTATACAGGGCCGATACGCAGTATTTT	CASLYRADTQYF
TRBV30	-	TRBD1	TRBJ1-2	TGTGCCTGGAGTGTACCGAACAGGGGTTATGGCTACACCTTC	CAWSVPNRGYGYTF
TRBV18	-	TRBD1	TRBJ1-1	TGTGCCAGCTCACGGGGCGGGACAGGGGGATTCATGAACACTGAAGCTTTCTTT	CASSRGGTGGFMNTEAFF
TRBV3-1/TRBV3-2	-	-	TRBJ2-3	TGTGCCAGCAGCCCTACAGGCACAGATACGCAGTATTTT	CASSPTGTDTQYF
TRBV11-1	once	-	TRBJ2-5	TGTGCCAGCAGCCCGGGACCGGGGGACGTAGAGACCCAGTACTTC	CASSPGPGDVETQYF
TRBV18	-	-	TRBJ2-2	TGTGCCAGCTCACCCTTTCCCCCGGTCGGGGTAAGCACCGGGGAGCTGTTTTTT	CASSPFPPVGVSTGELFF
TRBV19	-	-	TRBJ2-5	TGTGCCAGTAGTCCTGGGGCAGTTCAAGAGACCCAGTACTTC	CASSPGAVQETQYF
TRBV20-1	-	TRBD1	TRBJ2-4	TGCAGTGCTAGTGGACAGGAACGAAACATTCAGTACTTC	CSASGQERNIQYF
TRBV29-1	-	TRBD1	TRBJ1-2	TGCAGCGTTGAAGGGCAGGGGGAGATCTATGGCTACACCTTC	CSVEGQGEIYGYTF
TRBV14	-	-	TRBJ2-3	TGTGCCAGCAGCTCCAACGGACAGAGCACAGATACGCAGTATTTT	CASSSNGQSTDTQYF
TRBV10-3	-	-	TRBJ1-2	TGTGCCATCAGTGACGTCGCGCGGGACTATGGCTACACCTTC	CAISDVARDYGYTF
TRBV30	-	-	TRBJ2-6	TGTGCCTGGAGGGCTCTAGTCTGGCGAAGCTCTGGGGCCAACGTCCTGACTTTC	CAWRALVWRSSGANVLTF
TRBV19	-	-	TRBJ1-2	TGTGCCAGTACCCCTAAGGGAGGGAGCCATGGCTACACCTTC	CASTPKGGSHGYTF
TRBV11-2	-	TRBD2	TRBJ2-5	TGTGCCAGCAGCTTAGGGGCTAGCGGGGGGCTAGAGACCCAGTACTTC	CASSLGASGGLETQYF
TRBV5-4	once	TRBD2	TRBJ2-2	TGTGCCAGCAGCTTGGGCCCCCGGGGGGGGAACACCGGGGAGCTGTTTTTT	CASSLGPRGGNTGELFF
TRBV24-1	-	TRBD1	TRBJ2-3	TGTGCCATTAGTGACAGGGGCAGGGGCACAGATACGCAGTATTTT	CAISDRGRGTDTQYF
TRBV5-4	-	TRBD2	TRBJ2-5	TGTGCAGCGGGAGCCTTTCAAGACCTGGAGACCCAGTACTTC	CAAGAFQDLETQYF
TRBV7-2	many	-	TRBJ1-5	TGTGCCAGCAGCTTAGTAGGGGGGGAGCCCCAGCATTTT	CASSLVGGEPQHF
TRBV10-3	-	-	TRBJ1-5	TGTGCCATCGCTTCAGGGGCGAATCAGCCCCAGCATTTT	CAIASGANQPQHF
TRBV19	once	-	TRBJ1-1	TGTGCCAGTAGCAACACCAGACCGGGGGTCACTGAAGCTTTCTTT	CASSNTRPGVTEAFF
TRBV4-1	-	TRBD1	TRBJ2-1	TGCGCCAGCAGCCAATGGGACAGGTCTTACAATGAGCAGTTCTTC	CASSQWDRSYNEQFF
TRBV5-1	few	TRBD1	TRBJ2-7	TGCGCCAGCAGCTGGGAGGACAGGGACACCCAGTTGGACTTC	CASSWEDRDTQLDF
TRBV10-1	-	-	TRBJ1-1	TGCGCCAGCACAATCAAGGAGGCGAAAATTAACACTGAAGCTTTCTTT	CASTIKEAKINTEAFF
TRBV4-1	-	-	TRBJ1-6	TGCGCCAGCAGCCAAGCTGGGGGCGCGAGCTCCTATAATTCACCCCTCCACTTT	CASSQAGGASSYNSPLHF
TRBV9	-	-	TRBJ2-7	TGTGCTAGCAGCGTAGATGGGAGGTCGTACGAGCAGTACTTC	CASSVDGRSYEQYF
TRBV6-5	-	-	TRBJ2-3	TGTGCCAGCAGTTACGAGCGGTCCACAGATACGCAGTATTTT	CASSYERSTDTQYF
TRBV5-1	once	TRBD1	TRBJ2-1	TGCGCCAGCAGCTTGGATAGCAGGGGGTCCTACAATGAGCAGTTCTTC	CASSLDSRGSYNEQFF
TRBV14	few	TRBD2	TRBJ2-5	TGTGCCAGCAGCCCCACTAGCGGGGCGCAAGAGACCCAGTACTTC	CASSPTSGAQETQYF